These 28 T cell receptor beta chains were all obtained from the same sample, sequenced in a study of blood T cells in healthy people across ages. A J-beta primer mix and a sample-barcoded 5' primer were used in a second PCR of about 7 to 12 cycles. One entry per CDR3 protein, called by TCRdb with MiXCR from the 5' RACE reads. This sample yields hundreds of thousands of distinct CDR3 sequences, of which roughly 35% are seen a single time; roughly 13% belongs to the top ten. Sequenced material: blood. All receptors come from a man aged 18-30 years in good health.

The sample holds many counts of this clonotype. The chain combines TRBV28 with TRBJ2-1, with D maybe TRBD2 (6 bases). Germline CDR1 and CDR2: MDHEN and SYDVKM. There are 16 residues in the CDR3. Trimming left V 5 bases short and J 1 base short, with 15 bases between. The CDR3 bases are TGTGCCAGCAGTCCTTACATCGGGGGTTCCTACAATGAGCAGTTCTTC. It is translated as CASSPYIGGSYNEQFF.

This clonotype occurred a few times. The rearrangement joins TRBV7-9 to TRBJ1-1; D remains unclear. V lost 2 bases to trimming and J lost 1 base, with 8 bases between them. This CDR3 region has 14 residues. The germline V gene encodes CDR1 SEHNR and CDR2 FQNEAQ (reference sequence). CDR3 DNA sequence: TGTGCCAGCAGCTTATCACCTGAGAACACTGAAGCTTTCTTT. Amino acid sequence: CASSLSPENTEAFF.

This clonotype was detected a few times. The CDR3 DNA sequence: TGTGCCAGCAGAGACCGACAAGAACGCTATGGCTACACCTTC. Amino acids: CASRDRQERYGYTF. This sequence joins TRBV9 and TRBJ1-2; D is unclear. Trimming shortened V by 5 bases and J by 4 bases, and 15 bases separated the two germline ends. There are 14 residues in the CDR3. Per the germline V gene, CDR1 is SGDLS and CDR2 is YYNGEE.

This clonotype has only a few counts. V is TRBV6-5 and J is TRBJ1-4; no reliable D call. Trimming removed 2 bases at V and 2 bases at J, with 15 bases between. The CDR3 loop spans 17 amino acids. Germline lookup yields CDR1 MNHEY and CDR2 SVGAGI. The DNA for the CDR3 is TGTGCCAGCAGTTACGAACCCCCGCTAGGGACTAATGAAAAACTGTTTTTT. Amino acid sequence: CASSYEPPLGTNEKLFF.

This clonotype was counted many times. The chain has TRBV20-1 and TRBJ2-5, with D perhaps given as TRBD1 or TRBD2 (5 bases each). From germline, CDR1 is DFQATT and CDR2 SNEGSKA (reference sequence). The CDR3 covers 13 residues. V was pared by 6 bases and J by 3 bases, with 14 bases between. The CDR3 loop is CSARDPIKETQYF. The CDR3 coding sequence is TGCAGTGCCAGGGACCCCATTAAAGAGACCCAGTACTTC.

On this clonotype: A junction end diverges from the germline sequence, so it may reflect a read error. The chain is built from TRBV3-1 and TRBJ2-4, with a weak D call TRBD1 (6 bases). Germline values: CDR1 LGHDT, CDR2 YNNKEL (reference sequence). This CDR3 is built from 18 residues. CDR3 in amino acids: CAGSQEGVLASSSYKQYF. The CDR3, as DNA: TGTGCCGGCAGCCAAGAGGGGGTTTTGGCTTCAAGCTCCTACAAGCAGTACTTC.

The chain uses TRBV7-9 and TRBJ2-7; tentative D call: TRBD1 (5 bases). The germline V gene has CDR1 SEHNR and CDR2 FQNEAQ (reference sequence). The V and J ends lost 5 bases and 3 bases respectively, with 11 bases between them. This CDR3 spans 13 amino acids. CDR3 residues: CASSQDSLYEQYF. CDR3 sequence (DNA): TGTGCCAGCAGCCAAGACAGCCTCTACGAGCAGTACTTC. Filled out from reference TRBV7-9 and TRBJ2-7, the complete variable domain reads DTGVSQNPRHKITKRGQNVTFRCDPISEHNRLYWYRQTLGQGPEFLTYFQNEAQLEKSRLLSDRFSAERPKGSFSTLEIQRTEQGDSAMYLCASSQDSLYEQYFGPGTRLTVT.

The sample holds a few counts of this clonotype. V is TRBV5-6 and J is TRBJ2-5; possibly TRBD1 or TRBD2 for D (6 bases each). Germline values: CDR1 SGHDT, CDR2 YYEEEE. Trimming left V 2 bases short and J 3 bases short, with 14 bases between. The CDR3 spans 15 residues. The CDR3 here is CASSFWGAREETQYF. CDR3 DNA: TGTGCCAGCAGCTTTTGGGGGGCGCGAGAAGAGACCCAGTACTTC. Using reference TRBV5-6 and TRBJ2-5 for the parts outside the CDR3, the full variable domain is DAGVTQSPTHLIKTRGQQVTLRCSPKSGHDTVSWYQQALGQGPQFIFQYYEEEERQRGNFPDRFSGHQFPNYSSELNVNALLLGDSALYLCASSFWGAREETQYFGPGTRLLVL.

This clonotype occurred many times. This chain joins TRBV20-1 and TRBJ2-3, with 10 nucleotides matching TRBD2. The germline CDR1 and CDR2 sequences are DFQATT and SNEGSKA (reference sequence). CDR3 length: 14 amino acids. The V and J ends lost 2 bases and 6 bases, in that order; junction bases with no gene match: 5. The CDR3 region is CSARLAGEGDTQYF. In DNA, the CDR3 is TGCAGTGCTAGACTAGCGGGGGAGGGGGATACGCAGTATTTT.

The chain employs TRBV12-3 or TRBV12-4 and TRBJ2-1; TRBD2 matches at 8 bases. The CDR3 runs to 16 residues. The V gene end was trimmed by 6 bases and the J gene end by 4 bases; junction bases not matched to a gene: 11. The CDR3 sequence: CASSPRAGGFYNEQFF. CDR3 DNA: TGTGCCAGCAGCCCCCGGGCGGGGGGCTTTTACAATGAGCAGTTCTTC.

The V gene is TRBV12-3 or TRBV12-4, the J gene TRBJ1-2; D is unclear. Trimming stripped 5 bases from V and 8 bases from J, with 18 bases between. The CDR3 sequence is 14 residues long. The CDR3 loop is CASSTSQPPKGYTF. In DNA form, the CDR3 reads TGTGCCAGCAGTACGAGCCAACCTCCCAAAGGCTACACCTTC.

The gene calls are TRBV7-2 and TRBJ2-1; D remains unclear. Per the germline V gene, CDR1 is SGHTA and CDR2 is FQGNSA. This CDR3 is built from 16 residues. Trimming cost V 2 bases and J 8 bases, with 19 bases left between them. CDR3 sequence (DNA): TGTGCCAGCAGCTTAAACCTGGCGCCTCCCGGTGATGAGCAGTTCTTC. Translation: CASSLNLAPPGDEQFF.

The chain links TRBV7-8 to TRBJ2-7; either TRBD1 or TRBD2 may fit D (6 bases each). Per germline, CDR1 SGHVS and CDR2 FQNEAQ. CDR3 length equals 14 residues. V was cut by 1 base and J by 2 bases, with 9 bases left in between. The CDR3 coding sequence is TGTGCCAGCAGCTTAGAGGGGGGCCCCTACGAGCAGTACTTC. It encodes CASSLEGGPYEQYF. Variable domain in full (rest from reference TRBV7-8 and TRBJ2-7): GAGVSQSPRYKVAKRGQDVALRCDPISGHVSLFWYQQALGQGPEFLTYFQNEAQLDKSGLPSDRFFAERPEGSVSTLKIQRTQQEDSAVYLCASSLEGGPYEQYFGPGTRLTVT.

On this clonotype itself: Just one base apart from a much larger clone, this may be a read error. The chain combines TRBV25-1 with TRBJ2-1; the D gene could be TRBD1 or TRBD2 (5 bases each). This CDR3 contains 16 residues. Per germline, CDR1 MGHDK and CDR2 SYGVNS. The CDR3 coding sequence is TGTGCCAGCAGTGAATTCACCGGGACGGCTTACAATGAGCGGTACTTC. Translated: CASSEFTGTAYNERYF.

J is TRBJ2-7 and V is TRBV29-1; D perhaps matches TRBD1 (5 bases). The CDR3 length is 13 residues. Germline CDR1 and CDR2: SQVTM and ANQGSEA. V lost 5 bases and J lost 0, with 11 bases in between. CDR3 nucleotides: TGCAGCGTTATGACAGATAGCTCCTACGAGCAGTACTTC. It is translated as CSVMTDSSYEQYF.

As DNA, the CDR3 is TGTGCCAGCACCTCTGTATCCCCCCAGGGGGGCAAGCAGTACTTC. Translation: CASTSVSPQGGKQYF. J is TRBJ2-7 and V is TRBV27, with D possibly matching TRBD1 (7 bases). The CDR3 runs 15 residues. Germline assignment: CDR1 MNHEY and CDR2 SMNVEV (reference sequence). The V gene lost 7 bases and the J gene lost 8 bases, with 24 bases spanning the gap.

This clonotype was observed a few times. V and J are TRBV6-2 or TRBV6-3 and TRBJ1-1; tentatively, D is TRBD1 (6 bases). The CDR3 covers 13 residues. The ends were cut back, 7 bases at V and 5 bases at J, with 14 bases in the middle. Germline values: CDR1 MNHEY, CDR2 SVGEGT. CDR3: CASNVQGSTEAFF. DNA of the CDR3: TGTGCCAGCAACGTACAGGGCTCGACTGAAGCTTTCTTT.

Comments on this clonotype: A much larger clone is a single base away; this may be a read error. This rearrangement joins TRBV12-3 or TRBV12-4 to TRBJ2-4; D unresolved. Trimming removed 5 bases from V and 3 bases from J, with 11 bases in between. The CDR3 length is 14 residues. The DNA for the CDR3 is TGTGCCAGCAGTGTCCTCTGGCTCAAAAACATTCAGTACTTC. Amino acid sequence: CASSVLWLKNIQYF.

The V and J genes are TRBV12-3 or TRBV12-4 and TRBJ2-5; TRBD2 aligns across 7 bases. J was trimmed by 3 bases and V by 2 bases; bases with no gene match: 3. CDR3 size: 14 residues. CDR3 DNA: TGTGCCAGCAGTTTAAGCGGGGTGGAAGAGACCCAGTACTTC. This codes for CASSLSGVEETQYF.

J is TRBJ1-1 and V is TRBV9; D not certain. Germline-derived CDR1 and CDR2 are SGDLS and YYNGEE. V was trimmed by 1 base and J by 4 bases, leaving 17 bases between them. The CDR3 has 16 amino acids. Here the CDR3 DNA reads TGTGCCAGCAGCGTACCTGAGGTCGGTTTGGTCACTGAAGCTTTCTTT. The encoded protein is CASSVPEVGLVTEAFF. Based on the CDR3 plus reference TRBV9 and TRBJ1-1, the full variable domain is DSGVTQTPKHLITATGQRVTLRCSPRSGDLSVYWYQQSLDQGLQFLIQYYNGEERAKGNILERFSAQQFPDLHSELNLSSLELGDSALYFCASSVPEVGLVTEAFFGQGTRLTVV.

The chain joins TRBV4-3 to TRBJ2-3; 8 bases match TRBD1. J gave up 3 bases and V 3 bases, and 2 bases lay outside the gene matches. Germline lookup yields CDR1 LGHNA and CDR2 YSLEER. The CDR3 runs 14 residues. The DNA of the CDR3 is TGCGCCAGCAGCCACGACAGGGGTACAGATACGCAGTATTTT. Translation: CASSHDRGTDTQYF.

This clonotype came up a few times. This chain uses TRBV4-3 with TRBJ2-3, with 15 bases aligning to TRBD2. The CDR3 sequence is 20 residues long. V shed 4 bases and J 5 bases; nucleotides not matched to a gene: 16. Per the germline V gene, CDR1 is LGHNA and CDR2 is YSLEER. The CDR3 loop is CASSPRAWTSGGELGDTQYF. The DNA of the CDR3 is TGCGCCAGCAGCCCCAGGGCGTGGACTAGCGGGGGGGAATTAGGAGATACGCAGTATTTT.

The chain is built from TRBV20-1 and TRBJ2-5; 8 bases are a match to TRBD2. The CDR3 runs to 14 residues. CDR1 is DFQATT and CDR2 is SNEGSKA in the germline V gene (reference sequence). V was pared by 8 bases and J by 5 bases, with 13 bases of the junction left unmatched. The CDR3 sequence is CSTTSGGGGETQYF. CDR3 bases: TGCAGTACTACCAGCGGGGGCGGTGGGGAGACCCAGTACTTC.

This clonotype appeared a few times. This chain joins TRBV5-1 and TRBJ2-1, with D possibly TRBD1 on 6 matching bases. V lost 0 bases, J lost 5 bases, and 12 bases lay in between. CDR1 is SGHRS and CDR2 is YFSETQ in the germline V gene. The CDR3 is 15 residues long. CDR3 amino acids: CASSLEAGDHNEQFF. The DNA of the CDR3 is TGCGCCAGCAGCTTGGAGGCAGGGGACCACAATGAGCAGTTCTTC.

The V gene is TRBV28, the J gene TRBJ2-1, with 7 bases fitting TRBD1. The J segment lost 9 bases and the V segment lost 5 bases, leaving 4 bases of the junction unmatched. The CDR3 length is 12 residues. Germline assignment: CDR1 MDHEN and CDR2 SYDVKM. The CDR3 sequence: CASSEGGSEQFF. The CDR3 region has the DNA TGTGCCAGCAGTGAAGGGGGCAGTGAGCAGTTCTTC. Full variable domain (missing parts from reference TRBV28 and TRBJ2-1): DVKVTQSSRYLVKRTGEKVFLECVQDMDHENMFWYRQDPGLGLRLIYFSYDVKMKEKGDIPEGYSVSREKKERFSLILESASTNQTSMYLCASSEGGSEQFFGPGTRLTVL.

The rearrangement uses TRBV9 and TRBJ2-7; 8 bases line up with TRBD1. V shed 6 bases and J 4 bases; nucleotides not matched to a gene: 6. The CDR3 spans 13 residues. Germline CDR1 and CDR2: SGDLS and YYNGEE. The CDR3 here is CASNPTGVYEQYF. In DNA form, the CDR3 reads TGTGCCAGCAACCCGACAGGGGTGTACGAGCAGTACTTC.

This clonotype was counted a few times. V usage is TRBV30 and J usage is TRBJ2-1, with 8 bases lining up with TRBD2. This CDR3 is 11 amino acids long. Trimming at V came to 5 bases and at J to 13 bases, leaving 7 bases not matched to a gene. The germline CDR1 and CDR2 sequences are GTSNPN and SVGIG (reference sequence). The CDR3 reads CAWYREGSQFF. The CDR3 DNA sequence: TGTGCCTGGTACCGGGAGGGTTCCCAGTTCTTC.

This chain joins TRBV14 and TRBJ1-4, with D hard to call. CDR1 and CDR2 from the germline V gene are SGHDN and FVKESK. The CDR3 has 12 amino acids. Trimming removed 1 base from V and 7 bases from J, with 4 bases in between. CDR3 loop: CASSQVGEKLFF. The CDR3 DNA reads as TGTGCCAGCAGCCAAGTCGGTGAAAAACTGTTTTTT.